This T cell receptor beta chain originates from a study of beta chain features in type 1 diabetes. General study findings and limits: For patients, the naive, central memory and Treg TCRB repertoires appeared more alike than for healthy donors. Type 1 diabetes patients had moderately but significantly shorter TCRB CDR3s in all four CD4+ subsets.

Remarks on this clone: Its antigen is still unknown.

This CDR3 spans 17 amino acids. Germline lookup yields CDR1 SGHTA and CDR2 FQGNSA. The V gene lost 1 base and the J gene lost 4 bases, with 19 bases spanning the gap. Investigators reverse transcribed all isolated RNA, so they sequenced expressed TCRB transcripts. Clones were read by immunoSEQ multiplex PCR, and TCRdb kept only the in-frame ones, dropping some. The data hold 680,000 or so clones, with around 15% observed a single time. Sequenced input: naive CD4+ T cells from blood. The chain uses TRBV7-2 and TRBJ1-2; D might be TRBD1 (6 bases). The TCR comes from a man between 18 and 35 years old in good health. CDR3 DNA sequence: TGTGCCAGCAGCTTAGAGGCAGCGGGCAGGGGATCCTATGGCTACACCTTC. Translating it yields CASSLEAAGRGSYGYTF.